One and the same sample provided the 20 T cell receptor beta chains below, sequenced in a study of shared clonotypes between healthy human individuals. Some clones are missing from TCRdb's copy, which holds only in-frame ones; the method was immunoSEQ multiplex PCR. The sample holds 700,000 or so clones, about two thirds seen once. The sample comprised memory CD4+ T cells sorted from blood. Subset in this sample: CD45RA-negative fraction. These receptors originate from a woman younger than 45 in good health.

This chain connects TRBV5-2 to TRBJ1-2. TRBV5-2 is a known pseudogene. This CDR3 is built from 12 residues. The CDR3: CASSLRGYGYTF. CDR3 coding DNA: TGTGCCAGCAGCTTGCGGGGATATGGCTACACCTTC.

The rearrangement joins TRBV7-8 to TRBJ2-2; TRBD1 is a possible D gene (6 bases). The CDR3 has 17 residues. Germline lookup yields CDR1 SGHVS and CDR2 FQNEAQ. Between the trimmed V and J ends, which lost 5 bases and 7 bases, there was a span of 23 bases. This chain's CDR3 is CASSQPFRTAPSGELFF. Written as DNA, the CDR3 is TGTGCCAGCAGCCAACCTTTTAGGACAGCCCCGAGCGGGGAGCTGTTTTTT.

The V and J genes are TRBV4-1 and TRBJ1-3; D ambiguous. Trimming removed 0 bases from V and 3 bases from J, with 9 bases in between. Germline V lookup: CDR1 MGHRA, CDR2 YSYEKL. CDR3 length: 15 residues. The CDR3, as DNA: TGCGCCAGCAGCCAAGATGAACCGAGTGGAAACACCATATATTTT. It yields the protein CASSQDEPSGNTIYF.

The CDR3 DNA follows: TGCGCCAGCACCCCGGGACCTCCACGCGAGACCCAGTACTTC. The encoded protein is CASTPGPPRETQYF. The chain employs TRBV5-1 and TRBJ2-5; either TRBD1 or TRBD2 may supply D (5 bases each). The V gene's germline CDR1 is SGHRS and CDR2 YFSETQ. The CDR3 has 14 amino acids. V was cut by 6 bases and J by 5 bases, with 17 bases left in between.

This clone has only one observation. V and J are TRBV6-5 and TRBJ1-1; TRBD1 is a possible D gene (6 bases). This CDR3 comprises 13 residues. V was clipped by 6 bases and J by 10 bases, with 18 bases between them. CDR1 and CDR2 (germline): MNHEY, SVGAGI. The CDR3 protein is CASSSIRPDRAFF. The CDR3 DNA reads TGTGCCAGCAGCTCTATTCGCCCGGACAGAGCTTTCTTT.

V and J are TRBV29-1 and TRBJ2-7, with D tentatively TRBD2 (6 bases). Germline V CDR1 and CDR2: SQVTM, ANQGSEA. Trimming shortened V by 7 bases and J by 0 bases, and 16 bases separated the two germline ends. This CDR3 has 14 residues. The CDR3 here is CSDTGTDSSYEQYF. The DNA for the CDR3 is TGCAGCGACACCGGGACTGACAGCTCCTACGAGCAGTACTTC.

This clone was found a few times. Other DNA sequences in this specimen translate into the identical CDR3. V usage is TRBV5-1 and J usage is TRBJ1-2; TRBD1 matches at 7 bases. CDR3 length: 13 amino acids. Germline V gives CDR1 SGHRS, CDR2 YFSETQ. With V trimmed by 1 base and J by 7 bases, 4 bases remained unmatched. The CDR3 loop is CASSLQGEGGYTF. The CDR3 coding sequence is TGCGCCAGCAGCTTGCAGGGGGAGGGTGGCTACACCTTC. Together with reference TRBV5-1 and TRBJ1-2, the CDR3 gives the full variable domain: KAGVTQTPRYLIKTRGQQVTLSCSPISGHRSVSWYQQTPGQGLQFLFEYFSETQRNKGNFPGRFSGRQFSNSRSEMNVSTLELGDSALYLCASSLQGEGGYTFGSGTRLTVV.

The chain carries TRBV29-1 and TRBJ2-1; 8 nucleotides align to TRBD2. Germline values: CDR1 SQVTM, CDR2 ANQGSEA. J was trimmed by 6 bases and V by 6 bases; bases with no gene match: 7. This CDR3 has 13 amino acids. The CDR3 DNA is TGCAGCGTCGCGGGACTAGGGGCCAATGAGCAGTTCTTC. Translation gives CSVAGLGANEQFF.

V and J are TRBV19 and TRBJ2-3; TRBD2 matches at 8 bases. V lost 7 bases to trimming and J lost 4 bases; unmatched junction nucleotides: 7. The germline gives CDR1 LNHDA, CDR2 SQIVND (reference sequence). CDR3 length: 14 residues. The CDR3 loop is CASTTGGDPDTQYF. CDR3 nucleotides: TGTGCCAGTACTACGGGGGGGGACCCAGATACGCAGTATTTT.

V and J are TRBV10-2 and TRBJ2-2; possibly TRBD2 for D (5 bases). The length of the CDR3 is 14 residues. In germline, CDR1 is WSHSY, CDR2 SAAADI. Trimming removed 6 bases at V and 5 bases at J, with 13 bases between. Here the CDR3 DNA reads TGCGCCAGCAGGGCGGATGAGGGAACCGGGGAGCTGTTTTTT. It specifies CASRADEGTGELFF.

This chain links TRBV5-1 with TRBJ1-2, with TRBD1 matching over 7 bases. The CDR3 is 15 amino acids. V dropped 5 bases and J dropped 8; count of bases not matched to a gene: 15. Germline CDR1 SGHRS, CDR2 YFSETQ. The CDR3 protein is CASRPTPQGPQGYTF. The DNA of the CDR3 is TGCGCCAGCAGACCTACTCCACAGGGGCCTCAGGGCTACACCTTC.

The gene calls are TRBV4-1 and TRBJ1-2; TRBD1 matches at 7 bases. From germline, CDR1 is MGHRA and CDR2 YSYEKL. The J segment lost 4 bases and the V segment lost 4 bases, leaving 9 bases of the junction unmatched. This CDR3 is 15 amino acids long. For the CDR3, the DNA is TGCGCCAGCAGCCGGACCGGGACAGACACCTATGGCTACACCTTC. Amino acid sequence: CASSRTGTDTYGYTF.

Regarding this clone: A much larger clone differs by one base, so this may be a read error. The genes are TRBV13 and TRBJ2-3; unclear D gene. Germline V CDR1 and CDR2: PRHDT, FYEKMQ (reference sequence). Between the trimmed V and J ends, which lost 4 bases and 0 bases, there was a span of 2 bases. This CDR3 is 12 amino acids long. DNA of the CDR3: TGTGCCAGCAGCTGGAGCACAGATACGCAGTATTTT. Its translation: CASSWSTDTQYF.

The chain uses TRBV7-2 and TRBJ1-4, with 7 bases fitting TRBD1. From germline, CDR1 is SGHTA and CDR2 FQGNSA. The J segment lost 4 bases and the V segment lost 5 bases, leaving 4 bases of the junction unmatched. The CDR3 spans 14 residues. DNA of the CDR3: TGTGCCAGCAGCCAGGGACAGATTAATGAAAAACTGTTTTTT. Protein sequence: CASSQGQINEKLFF.

This sequence joins TRBV18 and TRBJ2-3; TRBD1 matches 8 bases. The V segment lost 4 bases and the J segment 8 bases; nucleotides outside the gene matches: 20. CDR1 is KGHSH and CDR2 is LQKENI in the germline V gene. CDR3 size: 18 residues. DNA for the CDR3: TGTGCCAGCTCACTCGGAACCGGACAGGGCTCAAATTCGGGTACGCAGTATTTT. Amino acids: CASSLGTGQGSNSGTQYF.

The chain combines TRBV15 with TRBJ1-5; D unclear. Trimming removed 2 bases at V and 5 bases at J, with 10 bases between. CDR3 length equals 14 residues. CDR1 is LNHNV, CDR2 YYDKDF, per germline (reference sequence). The CDR3 nucleotides are TGTGCCACCAGCAGACAGGTGCTTCATCAGCCCCAGCATTTT. This codes for CATSRQVLHQPQHF.

The chain uses TRBV10-3 and TRBJ2-7; 11 bases are a match to TRBD1. V gave up 6 bases and J gave up 3 bases; unmatched junction bases: 7. The V gene's germline CDR1 is ENHRY and CDR2 SYGVKD. The CDR3 spans 15 residues. The CDR3 DNA sequence: TGTGCCATCAGGGGTCCCGGGACAGGGGGCTACGAGCAGTACTTC. It translates to CAIRGPGTGGYEQYF.

The CDR3, as DNA: TGTGCCAGCTCACGGGCAACAGGGGGATTCTACAATGAGCAGTTCTTC. Its protein product is CASSRATGGFYNEQFF. The chain employs TRBV18 and TRBJ2-1; 8 positions agree with TRBD1. The CDR3 has 16 residues. The trim removed 4 bases at V and 3 bases at J, leaving 8 bases unmatched. CDR1 and CDR2 (germline): KGHSH, LQKENI.

This chain joins TRBV7-3 and TRBJ2-7, with D maybe TRBD1 (6 bases). The V end lost 0 bases, the J end lost 0 bases, and 6 bases lay between the germline ends. This CDR3 spans 14 amino acids. Looked up from germline, CDR1 is SGHTA and CDR2 is FQGTGA. The CDR3 loop reads CASSLTGGSYEQYF. The CDR3 DNA reads TGTGCCAGCAGCTTAACAGGGGGCTCCTACGAGCAGTACTTC.

Worth noting for this clone: Within the sample, other DNA sequences also encode this same CDR3. The chain couples TRBV18 to TRBJ1-2, with 8 bases lining up with TRBD1. The V and J ends lost 4 bases and 6 bases, in that order; junction bases with no gene match: 4. The CDR3 has 13 residues. Per the germline V gene, CDR1 is KGHSH and CDR2 is LQKENI. In DNA form, the CDR3 reads TGTGCCAGCTCACGATCGACAGGGGATGGCTACACCTTC. Its protein is CASSRSTGDGYTF.